The next 32 T cell receptor beta chains were all read from a single sample in a study of cytomegalovirus exposure and HLA in healthy donors. The PCR had 60 Vbeta and 13 Jbeta primers. Sequenced by immunoSEQ multiplex PCR; TCRdb stores in-frame clones only, minus some. Of 95,000 to 100,000 clones in the sample, about 74% were seen once. Sequencing was done on a sample of PBMCs. Receptor source: a male donor in good health and CMV-seronegative.

This clone was seen a few times. The rearrangement links TRBV27 to TRBJ1-5, with D maybe TRBD1 (6 bases). This CDR3 is built from 17 residues. Trimming removed 2 bases at V and 0 bases at J, with 14 bases between. The germline CDR1 and CDR2 sequences are MNHEY and SMNVEV (reference sequence). This chain's CDR3 is CASSLRGDTNSNQPQHF. The DNA for the CDR3 is TGTGCCAGCAGTTTACGTGGGGACACCAATAGCAATCAGCCCCAGCATTTT.

The chain joins TRBV5-1 to TRBJ1-2, with D possibly TRBD1 on 5 matching bases. This CDR3 region has 14 residues. Trimming cost V 4 bases and J 4 bases, with 14 bases left between them. From germline, CDR1 is SGHRS and CDR2 YFSETQ. The CDR3: CASSSLREGYGYTF. The CDR3 DNA reads TGCGCCAGCAGCAGCCTCAGGGAGGGCTATGGCTACACCTTC.

The chain links TRBV2 to TRBJ2-7, with TRBD2 matching 7 bases. V shed 4 bases and J 5 bases; nucleotides not matched to a gene: 14. Per the germline V gene, CDR1 is SNHLY and CDR2 is FYNNEI. CDR3 length: 16 amino acids. CDR3 DNA sequence: TGTGCCAGCAGTGCGGCTATGGCGGGAGTTAGGAACGAGCAGTACTTC. This sequence encodes CASSAAMAGVRNEQYF.

V and J are TRBV11-2 and TRBJ1-2; D gene unclear. The CDR3 contains 14 residues. Germline V gene lookup returns CDR1 SGHAT and CDR2 FQNNGV. Trimming took 1 base from V and 0 from J, leaving 6 bases between them. The DNA for the CDR3 is TGTGCCAGCAGCTTAGGGGGAGCTAACTATGGCTACACCTTC. Its protein is CASSLGGANYGYTF.

The sample holds a few counts of this clone. The chain carries TRBV2 and TRBJ1-1; the match to TRBD1 covers 10 bases. V shed 9 bases, J shed 4 bases, and the junction held 8 bases outside the gene matches. This CDR3 is 14 amino acids long. Germline V gives CDR1 SNHLY, CDR2 FYNNEI. The CDR3 is CASTFGTGVTEAFF. The DNA for the CDR3 is TGTGCCAGTACCTTTGGGACAGGGGTCACTGAAGCTTTCTTT.

The chain employs TRBV4-3 and TRBJ2-3; 8 bases line up with TRBD2. Per the germline V gene, CDR1 is LGHNA and CDR2 is YSLEER. The length of the CDR3 is 18 residues. With 3 bases clipped from V and 0 bases from J, the junction kept 11 bases outside the gene matches. The CDR3 nucleotides are TGCGCCAGCAGCCAGATGGGACTAGGAGATACTAGCACAGATACGCAGTATTTT. Translated: CASSQMGLGDTSTDTQYF.

The sample holds one count of this clone. The chain couples TRBV2 to TRBJ1-5; 9 nucleotides agree with TRBD1. The CDR3 length is 14 residues. From germline, CDR1 is SNHLY and CDR2 FYNNEI. V lost 7 bases and J lost 4; bases outside the gene matches: 5. The CDR3 region has the DNA TGTGCCAGCAACGCCGGACAGGGGAATCAGCCCCAGCATTTT. Translation gives CASNAGQGNQPQHF.

The rearrangement links TRBV9 to TRBJ1-2, with D possibly being TRBD1 (5 bases). Germline CDR1 reads SGDLS; CDR2 reads YYNGEE. The CDR3 totals 13 residues. V lost 4 bases, J lost 7 bases, and 14 bases lay in between. Here the CDR3 reads CASSYSAGCGYTF. The CDR3 DNA is TGTGCCAGCAGCTACTCCGCAGGGTGTGGCTACACCTTC. The full variable domain, rest sourced from reference TRBV9 and TRBJ1-2, is DSGVTQTPKHLITATGQRVTLRCSPRSGDLSVYWYQQSLDQGLQFLIQYYNGEERAKGNILERFSAQQFPDLHSELNLSSLELGDSALYFCASSYSAGCGYTFGSGTRLTVV.

This chain links TRBV5-1 with TRBJ2-1, with a tentative D call TRBD1 (6 bases). Germline loops: CDR1 SGHRS, CDR2 YFSETQ. The CDR3 is 15 residues long. Between the trimmed V and J ends, which lost 4 bases and 4 bases, there was a span of 15 bases. The CDR3: CASSPGQREYNEQFF. In DNA, the CDR3 is TGCGCCAGCAGCCCCGGACAGAGAGAATACAATGAGCAGTTCTTC.

The chain uses TRBV28 and TRBJ1-3; D might be TRBD1 (5 bases). Germline CDR1 reads MDHEN; CDR2 reads SYDVKM. This CDR3 has 15 residues. Deletions cut 6 bases from V and 2 bases from J, with 14 bases between. CDR3 bases: TGTGCCAGCAGGGGCAGCGGGGGAGCTGGAAACACCATATATTTT. Protein product: CASRGSGGAGNTIYF. The variable domain in full, completed from reference TRBV28 and TRBJ1-3, reads DVKVTQSSRYLVKRTGEKVFLECVQDMDHENMFWYRQDPGLGLRLIYFSYDVKMKEKGDIPEGYSVSREKKERFSLILESASTNQTSMYLCASRGSGGAGNTIYFGEGSWLTVV.

The chain carries TRBV6-5 and TRBJ2-7, with D possibly being TRBD1 (5 bases). Germline loops: CDR1 MNHEY, CDR2 SVGAGI. V lost 0 bases and J 2 bases, leaving 8 bases between the germline ends. The CDR3 contains 14 residues. CDR3 bases: TGTGCCAGCAGTTACTCTGGGGCTGCCTACGAGCAGTACTTC. This gives the protein CASSYSGAAYEQYF.

This clone was seen a handful of times. The J gene is TRBJ2-1, the V gene TRBV4-1; D ambiguous. Trimming took 3 bases from V and 7 from J, leaving 22 bases between them. In germline, CDR1 is MGHRA, CDR2 YSYEKL. This CDR3 has 17 amino acids. For the CDR3, the DNA is TGCGCCAGCAGCCAGGGCTATCAAGTTGTGCCAGGTAATGAGCAGTTCTTC. Translated: CASSQGYQVVPGNEQFF.

The chain couples TRBV4-2 to TRBJ1-2; 7 nucleotides agree with TRBD1. J gave up 10 bases and V 2 bases, and 10 bases lay outside the gene matches. CDR1 is LGHNA and CDR2 is YNFKEQ in the germline V gene. CDR3 length: 14 amino acids. The CDR3 loop is CASSQNKGAADYTF. Written as DNA, the CDR3 is TGTGCCAGCAGCCAAAATAAGGGGGCCGCCGACTACACCTTC.

The chain recombines TRBV7-3 with TRBJ2-1, with 7 bases aligning to TRBD2. Germline CDR1 reads SGHTA; CDR2 reads FQGTGA. This CDR3 region has 16 residues. V shed 2 bases, J shed 2 bases, and the junction held 6 bases outside the gene matches. The CDR3 region has the DNA TGTGCCAGCAGCTTATTAGGGCTAGCGGCCTACAATGAGCAGTTCTTC. Translating gives CASSLLGLAAYNEQFF. The whole variable domain, filled in from reference TRBV7-3 and TRBJ2-1, reads GAGVSQTPSNKVTEKGKYVELRCDPISGHTALYWYRQSLGQGPEFLIYFQGTGAADDSGLPNDRFFAVRPEGSVSTLKIQRTERGDSAVYLCASSLLGLAAYNEQFFGPGTRLTVL.

The V and J genes are TRBV29-1 and TRBJ1-2, with 11 bases that match TRBD1. This CDR3 contains 13 residues. The germline V gene encodes CDR1 SQVTM and CDR2 ANQGSEA. The junction had 4 bases not matched to a gene; V was cut back by 5 bases and J by 5 bases. CDR3 DNA: TGCAGCGTTAGGACAGGGGGCCCTTATGGCTACACCTTC. Protein: CSVRTGGPYGYTF.

The rearrangement uses TRBV19 and TRBJ1-1, with D hard to call. Germline-derived CDR1 and CDR2 are LNHDA and SQIVND (reference sequence). V was cut by 5 bases and J by 4 bases, with 11 bases left in between. This CDR3 has 13 amino acids. This CDR3 reads CASSRQEGTEAFF. The DNA of the CDR3 is TGTGCCAGTAGTCGGCAGGAAGGCACTGAAGCTTTCTTT.

The chain has TRBV5-1 and TRBJ2-7; 9 bases agree with TRBD1. The length of the CDR3 is 16 residues. The germline CDR1 and CDR2 sequences are SGHRS and YFSETQ. V lost 4 bases and J lost 6; bases outside the gene matches: 14. The CDR3, as DNA: TGCGCCAGCAGCCCAACCCCGGGACAGGGCTCCCCCGAGCAGTACTTC. Translation: CASSPTPGQGSPEQYF. Together with reference TRBV5-1 and TRBJ2-7, the CDR3 gives the full variable domain: KAGVTQTPRYLIKTRGQQVTLSCSPISGHRSVSWYQQTPGQGLQFLFEYFSETQRNKGNFPGRFSGRQFSNSRSEMNVSTLELGDSALYLCASSPTPGQGSPEQYFGPGTRLTVT.

The rearrangement links TRBV11-2 to TRBJ1-2; tentatively, D is TRBD1 (5 bases). V shed 3 bases and J shed 7 bases, with 9 bases lying between them. The CDR3 contains 12 residues. The germline V gene has CDR1 SGHAT and CDR2 FQNNGV. The chain's CDR3 is CASSLTEGGYTF. The CDR3 bases are TGTGCCAGCAGCTTGACAGAAGGTGGCTACACCTTC.

The gene calls are TRBV29-1 and TRBJ1-1, with 8 bases fitting TRBD1. CDR3 length: 14 amino acids. Germline CDR1 SQVTM, CDR2 ANQGSEA. J gave up 1 base and V 5 bases, and 6 bases lay outside the gene matches. The chain's CDR3 is CSVPGGAGNTEAFF. The CDR3 coding sequence is TGCAGCGTTCCAGGGGGCGCAGGGAACACTGAAGCTTTCTTT.

In its sample, this clone was seen a few times. The CDR3 here is CASSSRGRGSNQPQHF. The CDR3 nucleotides read TGTGCCAGCAGTTCTAGGGGTAGGGGTAGCAATCAGCCCCAGCATTTT. V is TRBV28 and J is TRBJ1-5, with a tentative D call TRBD1 (5 bases). V was shortened by 4 bases and J by 0 bases, with 13 bases between the two germline ends. The CDR3 has 16 residues. Germline V gives CDR1 MDHEN, CDR2 SYDVKM. Combining the CDR3 with reference TRBV28 and TRBJ1-5 gives the whole variable domain DVKVTQSSRYLVKRTGEKVFLECVQDMDHENMFWYRQDPGLGLRLIYFSYDVKMKEKGDIPEGYSVSREKKERFSLILESASTNQTSMYLCASSSRGRGSNQPQHFGDGTRLSIL.

V is TRBV18 and J is TRBJ2-3; TRBD2 matches at 8 bases. The CDR3 sequence is 16 residues long. The V and J ends lost 0 bases and 3 bases, in that order; junction bases with no gene match: 5. Per the germline V gene, CDR1 is KGHSH and CDR2 is LQKENI. CDR3 loop: CASSPPMASGTDTQYF. The CDR3 DNA reads as TGTGCCAGCTCACCACCGATGGCTAGCGGGACAGATACGCAGTATTTT.

This sequence joins TRBV5-1 and TRBJ2-7; D unclear. CDR3 length: 13 amino acids. Per germline, CDR1 SGHRS and CDR2 YFSETQ. V lost 6 bases to trimming and J lost 1 base, with 11 bases between them. For the CDR3, the DNA is TGCGCCAGCAATCTTAGCCCGTCCTACGAGCAGTACTTC. As protein: CASNLSPSYEQYF.

This chain uses TRBV4-3 with TRBJ2-7; 10 bases map to TRBD1. In germline, CDR1 is LGHNA, CDR2 YSLEER. J was trimmed by 7 bases and V by 0 bases; bases with no gene match: 9. CDR3 length equals 16 residues. CDR3 in amino acids: CASSQDAGQGVREQYF. The DNA for the CDR3 is TGCGCCAGCAGCCAAGATGCCGGACAGGGGGTGAGAGAGCAGTACTTC.

This clone came up once. The chain joins TRBV27 to TRBJ2-1, with 7 positions matching TRBD1. V lost 0 bases to trimming and J lost 4 bases; unmatched junction nucleotides: 3. The V gene's germline CDR1 is MNHEY and CDR2 SMNVEV (reference sequence). The CDR3 contains 15 residues. CDR3 sequence reads: CASSLSTGLYNEQFF. The CDR3 DNA reads as TGTGCCAGCAGTTTATCGACAGGGCTATACAATGAGCAGTTCTTC.

V usage is TRBV2 and J usage is TRBJ2-1; 8 bases match TRBD2. Looked up from germline, CDR1 is SNHLY and CDR2 is FYNNEI. This CDR3 has 16 residues. V gave up 5 bases and J gave up 0 bases; unmatched junction bases: 6. This chain's CDR3 is CASSTGLAASYNEQFF. The CDR3 bases are TGTGCCAGCAGTACAGGACTAGCCGCCTCCTACAATGAGCAGTTCTTC.

This clone has a handful of counts. The chain combines TRBV5-4 with TRBJ2-1; 12 positions match TRBD2. In germline, CDR1 is SGHNT, CDR2 YYREEE (reference sequence). The CDR3 length is 15 residues. The trim removed 0 bases at V and 8 bases at J, leaving 3 bases unmatched. The CDR3 DNA reads TGTGCCAGCAGCTTGGCGGGACTAGCGGGTGATGAGCAGTTCTTC. This codes for CASSLAGLAGDEQFF.

CDR3 coding DNA: TGCGCCAGCAGCCACAAAGGACTAGCGGTCCCCTACGAGCAGTACTTC. Protein: CASSHKGLAVPYEQYF. The chain links TRBV4-1 to TRBJ2-7; TRBD2 matches at 10 bases. Germline V CDR1 and CDR2: MGHRA, YSYEKL. CDR3 size: 16 residues. Trimming cost V 3 bases and J 2 bases; bases outside gene matches: 7.

For this clone: Other DNA variants within this sample encode the same CDR3. This chain links TRBV4-3 with TRBJ2-7; no reliable D call. CDR1 is LGHNA and CDR2 is YSLEER in the germline V gene. This CDR3 spans 14 amino acids. Trimming cost V 0 bases and J 0 bases, with 6 bases left between them. The CDR3 DNA reads TGCGCCAGCAGCCAAGACAGGTCCTCCTACGAGCAGTACTTC. Its translation: CASSQDRSSYEQYF.

This chain links TRBV5-1 with TRBJ1-1, with TRBD1 as a possible D gene (5 bases). V lost 4 bases, J lost 3 bases, and 10 bases lay in between. This CDR3 spans 13 amino acids. Looked up from germline, CDR1 is SGHRS and CDR2 is YFSETQ. CDR3 in amino acids: CASSPWGDTEAFF. CDR3 DNA: TGCGCCAGCAGCCCTTGGGGGGACACTGAAGCTTTCTTT.

The V and J genes are TRBV29-1 and TRBJ2-7; D is possibly TRBD1 (6 bases). Trimming took off 4 bases at V and 0 bases at J, with 10 bases between the two ends. The CDR3 sequence is 13 residues long. CDR1 SQVTM and CDR2 ANQGSEA come from the germline V gene. CDR3 coding DNA: TGCAGCGTTGCACAGGGAAACTCCTACGAGCAGTACTTC. Its protein product is CSVAQGNSYEQYF.

The chain has TRBV5-4 and TRBJ2-5; 8 nucleotides align to TRBD1. The ends lost 0 bases at V and 5 bases at J; junction bases unmatched: 9. The CDR3 spans 16 residues. Per the germline V gene, CDR1 is SGHNT and CDR2 is YYREEE (reference sequence). The CDR3 spells CASSLARAGGWETQYF. Written as DNA, the CDR3 is TGTGCCAGCAGCTTGGCTAGGGCAGGGGGCTGGGAGACCCAGTACTTC. Supplemented by reference TRBV5-4 and TRBJ2-5, the full variable domain reads ETGVTQSPTHLIKTRGQQVTLRCSSQSGHNTVSWYQQALGQGPQFIFQYYREEENGRGNFPPRFSGLQFPNYSSELNVNALELDDSALYLCASSLARAGGWETQYFGPGTRLLVL.

This sequence joins TRBV29-1 and TRBJ2-2; 10 positions match TRBD2. The CDR3 totals 18 residues. CDR1 and CDR2 from the germline V gene are SQVTM and ANQGSEA. V lost 2 bases and J lost 3; bases outside the gene matches: 12. CDR3 loop: CSVEKEASGRGYTGELFF. DNA for the CDR3: TGCAGCGTTGAAAAAGAGGCTAGCGGGAGAGGGTACACCGGGGAGCTGTTTTTT.